Listed here are 29 T cell receptor beta chains from one sample, sequenced in a study of identical twins. TCRdb re-called the 5' RACE reads through MiXCR, storing one row per CDR3 protein. The data contain about 1.7 million distinct CDR3 sequences, around 29% of them singletons. The sample consisted of cord blood. These receptors all stem from a newborn girl in good health.

In its sample, this clonotype was seen a few times. The chain links TRBV2 to TRBJ1-2; no definite D call. The CDR3 is made up of 13 amino acids. V shed 6 bases and J shed 0 bases, with 8 bases lying between them. From germline, CDR1 is SNHLY and CDR2 FYNNEI. The CDR3 region is CASRAQANYGYTF. The DNA for the CDR3 is TGTGCCAGCAGGGCCCAGGCTAACTATGGCTACACCTTC.

This clonotype was found a few times. The chain recombines TRBV12-3 or TRBV12-4 with TRBJ2-7, with 12 bases fitting TRBD2. With V trimmed by 4 bases and J by 7 bases, 5 bases remained unmatched. This CDR3 has 14 residues. CDR3 residues: CASSSWTSGNEQYF. The CDR3 DNA sequence: TGTGCCAGCAGTTCCTGGACTAGCGGGAATGAGCAGTACTTC.

The V call is TRBV27, the J call TRBJ1-1; TRBD1 aligns across 10 bases. The V gene's germline CDR1 is MNHEY and CDR2 SMNVEV (reference sequence). The CDR3 contains 15 residues. V lost 4 bases, J lost 4 bases, and 6 bases stayed unmatched. As DNA, the CDR3 is TGTGCCAGCAGTTCGGTTCGGGACAGGGGCACTGAAGCTTTCTTT. Its translation: CASSSVRDRGTEAFF.

The sample holds one count of this clonotype. V is TRBV6-1 and J is TRBJ1-4; 9 bases fit TRBD1. The germline V gene encodes CDR1 MNHNS and CDR2 SASEGT. The CDR3 consists of 13 residues. V was clipped by 4 bases and J by 6 bases; unmatched bases: 0. The CDR3, as DNA: TGTGCCAGCAGTGGGGACAGGGATGAAAAACTGTTTTTT. This codes for CASSGDRDEKLFF.

The CDR3 spells CASTIPRGNEQFF. CDR3 bases: TGTGCCAGCACCATACCTAGGGGGAATGAGCAGTTCTTC. The V call is TRBV28, the J call TRBJ2-1; TRBD1 is a possible D gene (6 bases). Germline CDR1 reads MDHEN; CDR2 reads SYDVKM. The CDR3 sequence is 13 residues long. The V end was cut by 7 bases, the J end by 7 bases, with 14 bases between.

This clonotype has just a few counts. V is TRBV4-1 and J is TRBJ2-4, with a weak D call TRBD1 (6 bases). From germline, CDR1 is MGHRA and CDR2 YSYEKL. V dropped 4 bases and J dropped 3 bases, with 13 bases sitting between them. This CDR3 is 15 amino acids long. The CDR3 loop is CASSLTARGKNIQYF. CDR3 sequence (DNA): TGCGCCAGCAGCCTCACGGCCAGGGGCAAAAACATTCAGTACTTC.

The chain has TRBV7-9 and TRBJ2-7; TRBD1 matches 10 bases. From germline, CDR1 is SEHNR and CDR2 FQNEAQ (reference sequence). J gave up 0 bases and V 2 bases, and 4 bases lay outside the gene matches. The CDR3 totals 16 residues. CDR3 in amino acids: CASSLWGQGYSYEQYF. CDR3 DNA sequence: TGTGCCAGCAGCTTATGGGGACAGGGGTACTCCTACGAGCAGTACTTC. Full variable domain (rest looked up from reference TRBV7-9 and TRBJ2-7): DTGVSQNPRHKITKRGQNVTFRCDPISEHNRLYWYRQTLGQGPEFLTYFQNEAQLEKSRLLSDRFSAERPKGSFSTLEIQRTEQGDSAMYLCASSLWGQGYSYEQYFGPGTRLTVT.

CDR3 sequence: CASSPRQGTGYTF. CDR3 nucleotides: TGTGCCAGCAGTCCTCGACAGGGAACTGGCTACACCTTC. The V and J genes are TRBV27 and TRBJ1-2; 7 bases align to TRBD1. CDR3 length: 13 amino acids. Germline loops: CDR1 MNHEY, CDR2 SMNVEV (reference sequence). The V gene end was trimmed by 5 bases and the J gene end by 7 bases; junction bases not matched to a gene: 7.

The sample holds a few counts of this clonotype. The chain has TRBV21-1 and TRBJ1-5. TRBV21-1 represents a pseudogene. This CDR3 spans 13 amino acids. The CDR3: CASIVHSNQPQHF. CDR3 sequence (DNA): TGTGCCAGCATTGTCCATAGCAATCAGCCCCAGCATTTT.

This clonotype was picked up many times. The chain links TRBV29-1 to TRBJ2-7; TRBD2 is a possible D gene (5 bases). V was shortened by 7 bases and J by 2 bases, with 12 bases between the two germline ends. Germline CDR1 is SQVTM and CDR2 is ANQGSEA. This CDR3 comprises 12 residues. CDR3 region: CSAGLVAYEQYF. The DNA of the CDR3 is TGCAGCGCCGGACTTGTCGCCTACGAGCAGTACTTC.

In DNA form, the CDR3 reads TGTGCCAGCAGTTTACTCGGGACAGCTCTCTACGAGCAGTACTTC. Translating it yields CASSLLGTALYEQYF. J is TRBJ2-4 and V is TRBV28, with 7 bases lining up with TRBD1. Near its end, the DNA agrees better with TRBJ2-7, so the J call may be wrong. The CDR3 is made up of 15 amino acids. Germline V gene sequence: CDR1 MDHEN, CDR2 SYDVKM.

This clonotype has a count of ten or more. The chain uses TRBV3-1 and TRBJ2-3, with 9 bases matching TRBD2. The CDR3 totals 15 residues. Trimming took 6 bases from V and 2 from J; bases not matched to a gene: 6. Germline CDR1 is LGHDT and CDR2 is YNNKEL (reference sequence). The CDR3 is CASSLTSGHTDTQYF. As DNA, the CDR3 is TGTGCCAGCAGTCTTACTAGCGGGCACACAGATACGCAGTATTTT.

This chain links TRBV2 with TRBJ2-2; no clear D gene. The V gene lost 7 bases and the J gene lost 3 bases, with 9 bases spanning the gap. CDR3 length equals 13 residues. Germline-derived CDR1 and CDR2 are SNHLY and FYNNEI. The CDR3 reads CASNPTYTGELFF. The CDR3 coding sequence is TGTGCCAGCAATCCGACTTACACCGGGGAGCTGTTTTTT. Looking up the rest from reference TRBV2 and TRBJ2-2 gives the full variable domain: EPEVTQTPSHQVTQMGQEVILRCVPISNHLYFYWYRQILGQKVEFLVSFYNNEISEKSEIFDDQFSVERPDGSNFTLKIRSTKLEDSAMYFCASNPTYTGELFFGEGSRLTVL.

This clonotype was counted between two and nine times. The V and J genes are TRBV20-1 and TRBJ2-4; TRBD1 aligns across 7 bases. With the DNA end fitting TRBJ2-7 better, the J assignment may be wrong. The length of the CDR3 is 17 residues. The germline V gene encodes CDR1 DFQATT and CDR2 SNEGSKA (reference sequence). The CDR3 here is CSARDTVLGTALYEQYF. CDR3 coding DNA: TGCAGTGCTAGAGATACCGTCCTCGGGACAGCCCTTTACGAGCAGTACTTC.

This chain uses TRBV5-1 with TRBJ1-2, with 7 bases lining up with TRBD1. Germline trimming cut 0 bases from V and 1 base from J; bases unmatched to any gene: 12. Germline CDR1 SGHRS, CDR2 YFSETQ. The CDR3 length is 18 residues. The CDR3 spells CASSLAPSGTASNYGYTF. The CDR3 nucleotides read TGCGCCAGCAGCTTGGCTCCATCGGGGACAGCCAGTAACTATGGCTACACCTTC.

The genes are TRBV20-1 and TRBJ2-2; D perhaps matches TRBD2 (5 bases). CDR3 length: 12 residues. Germline V gene data show CDR1 as DFQATT and CDR2 as SNEGSKA (reference sequence). V dropped 3 bases and J dropped 7 bases, with 9 bases sitting between them. CDR3 sequence: CSASSEGGELFF. CDR3 nucleotide sequence: TGCAGTGCTAGTAGCGAAGGCGGGGAGCTGTTTTTT.

CDR3 loop: CASRRELAGTTDTQYF. The CDR3 bases are TGTGCCAGCAGAAGGGAACTAGCGGGGACCACAGATACGCAGTATTTT. The V call is TRBV2, the J call TRBJ2-3, with 10 bases aligning to TRBD2. Trimming at V came to 6 bases and at J to 2 bases, leaving 8 bases not matched to a gene. CDR3 size: 16 residues. Germline CDR1 and CDR2: SNHLY and FYNNEI.

J is TRBJ1-1 and V is TRBV6-5; a weak D match, TRBD1 (6 bases). V was shortened by 0 bases and J by 2 bases, with 13 bases between the two germline ends. Germline V lookup: CDR1 MNHEY, CDR2 SVGAGI. CDR3 length: 16 amino acids. CDR3 DNA: TGTGCCAGCAGTTACTCAAGGAAACAGGGAAACACTGAAGCTTTCTTT. Translating it yields CASSYSRKQGNTEAFF.

V is TRBV6-1 and J is TRBJ1-5; the D gene is possibly TRBD1 (6 bases). The CDR3 loop spans 16 amino acids. Looked up from germline, CDR1 is MNHNS and CDR2 is SASEGT. V lost 5 bases and J lost 0, with 14 bases in between. Here the CDR3 reads CASSWTEWYSNQPQHF. CDR3 bases: TGTGCCAGCAGTTGGACAGAGTGGTATAGCAATCAGCCCCAGCATTTT.

This clonotype was counted a few times. V gene TRBV28 combines with J gene TRBJ2-2, with a tentative D call TRBD2 (6 bases). Trimming pared 4 bases from V and 1 base from J, leaving 10 bases between. Germline CDR1 reads MDHEN; CDR2 reads SYDVKM. The CDR3 sequence is 15 residues long. The CDR3 DNA sequence: TGTGCCAGCAGTTCATGGACTATGAACACCGGGGAGCTGTTTTTT. Its translation: CASSSWTMNTGELFF.

The rearrangement uses TRBV5-1 and TRBJ2-5; no firm D call. Trimming removed 7 bases at V and 11 bases at J, with 15 bases between. Germline values: CDR1 SGHRS, CDR2 YFSETQ. CDR3 size: 11 residues. CDR3 region: CASRLEGPQYF. In DNA, the CDR3 is TGCGCCAGCCGGCTAGAAGGACCACAGTACTTC.

The chain has TRBV5-1 and TRBJ2-1, with TRBD2 matching over 12 bases. With 0 bases clipped from V and 2 bases from J, the junction kept 12 bases outside the gene matches. The V gene's germline CDR1 is SGHRS and CDR2 YFSETQ. The CDR3 spans 20 residues. The CDR3 coding sequence is TGCGCCAGCAGCTTGGGCCCCCCTCCGACTAGCGGGGGTCCCTACAATGAGCAGTTCTTC. Translating it yields CASSLGPPPTSGGPYNEQFF.

This clonotype was recorded at least ten times. The gene calls are TRBV4-1 and TRBJ2-5; possible D gene TRBD1, 5 bases. V was trimmed by 2 bases and J by 5 bases, leaving 6 bases between them. CDR1 and CDR2 (germline): MGHRA, YSYEKL. The CDR3 loop spans 12 amino acids. The CDR3 DNA follows: TGCGCCAGCAGCCAAAACAGGGAGACCCAGTACTTC. Translation gives CASSQNRETQYF.

This clonotype was detected a few times. The chain couples TRBV11-2 to TRBJ2-7; D perhaps matches TRBD1 (6 bases). The CDR3 is made up of 14 amino acids. V lost 5 bases to trimming and J lost 2 bases, with 13 bases between them. CDR1 is SGHAT and CDR2 is FQNNGV in the germline V gene. The CDR3 reads CASSRSRGPYEQYF. CDR3 nucleotide sequence: TGTGCCAGCAGCAGAAGCAGGGGCCCCTACGAGCAGTACTTC. Complete variable domain (other parts from reference TRBV11-2 and TRBJ2-7): EAGVAQSPRYKIIEKRQSVAFWCNPISGHATLYWYQQILGQGPKLLIQFQNNGVVDDSQLPKDRFSAERLKGVDSTLKIQPAKLEDSAVYLCASSRSRGPYEQYFGPGTRLTVT.

The chain is built from TRBV6-6 and TRBJ2-1, with D maybe TRBD1 (5 bases). From germline, CDR1 is MNHNY and CDR2 SVGAGI (reference sequence). The germline V and J ends were trimmed by 7 bases and 0 bases, with 13 bases remaining between them. The CDR3 has 15 amino acids. The CDR3 nucleotides are TGTGCCAGCACCGGAACAGGTTCCTCCTACAATGAGCAGTTCTTC. Protein product: CASTGTGSSYNEQFF.

About this clonotype: This may be a read error: a much more frequent sequence differs by one nucleotide. The chain links TRBV6-5 to TRBJ2-1, with 8 bases aligning to TRBD2. This CDR3 region has 15 residues. CDR1 and CDR2 (germline): MNHEY, SVGAGI. The chain's CDR3 is CTSSRSGNLYNEQFF. In nucleotides, the CDR3 is TGTACCAGCAGTCGTAGCGGGAACCTCTACAATGAGCAGTTCTTC.

This clonotype turned up a few times. The chain joins TRBV3-1 to TRBJ1-5, with no clear D. The CDR3 covers 11 residues. Germline V CDR1 and CDR2: LGHDT, YNNKEL (reference sequence). Trimming cost V 3 bases and J 8 bases, with 5 bases left between them. The CDR3 DNA sequence: TGTGCCAGCAGCCAGGGAAAGCCCCAGCATTTT. Residues: CASSQGKPQHF. Full variable domain (missing parts from reference TRBV3-1 and TRBJ1-5): DTAVSQTPKYLVTQMGNDKSIKCEQNLGHDTMYWYKQDSKKFLKIMFSYNNKELIINETVPNRFSPKSPDKAHLNLHINSLELGDSAVYFCASSQGKPQHFGDGTRLSIL.

V gene TRBV7-8 combines with J gene TRBJ2-1, with D perhaps matching TRBD2 (5 bases). The length of the CDR3 is 13 residues. Germline V gene sequence: CDR1 SGHVS, CDR2 FQNEAQ. The V end was cut by 5 bases, the J end by 8 bases, with 13 bases between. CDR3 nucleotide sequence: TGTGCCAGCAGCCGGGGAGTTCTCGATGAGCAGTTCTTC. Translation gives CASSRGVLDEQFF.

In this sample, this clonotype turned up a few times. The chain couples TRBV9 to TRBJ2-7, with 7 bases identical to TRBD1. In germline, CDR1 is SGDLS, CDR2 YYNGEE. V gave up 2 bases and J gave up 3 bases; unmatched junction bases: 5. This CDR3 is 14 amino acids long. The CDR3 region has the DNA TGTGCCAGCAGCGTCCGGACAGGTATCTACGAGCAGTACTTC. Protein product: CASSVRTGIYEQYF. Supplemented by reference TRBV9 and TRBJ2-7, the full variable domain reads DSGVTQTPKHLITATGQRVTLRCSPRSGDLSVYWYQQSLDQGLQFLIQYYNGEERAKGNILERFSAQQFPDLHSELNLSSLELGDSALYFCASSVRTGIYEQYFGPGTRLTVT.